Below, 24 T cell receptor beta chains from the same sample are listed, as sequenced in a study of early T cells in non-severe SARS-CoV-2 infection (dated by TCRdb to 2020 to 2023). The library relied on 5' RACE. The run used a NextSeq 500. Using fastp at Q25 and MiXCR, TCRdb reprocessed the public reads and kept productive beta chains. When rows share a CDR3 protein, they turn into one entry using the most common DNA and genes. This sample holds about 42,000 distinct CDR3 sequences; over 6% were observed only once. The ten largest clones take up around 4.5% of the sample. The sequencing input was whole blood. Receptor source: an adult who was a healthcare worker with PCR-confirmed SARS-CoV-2 infection or an uninfected control (not recorded which).

This clonotype was found a few times. This chain connects TRBV6-2 or TRBV6-3 to TRBJ1-2; maybe TRBD1 (6 bases). The ends were cut back, 5 bases at V and 4 bases at J, with 14 bases in the middle. CDR1 and CDR2 (germline): MNHEY, SVGEGT. The CDR3 has 14 residues. The CDR3: CASSPLGQTYGYTF. CDR3 nucleotide sequence: TGTGCCAGCAGTCCCCTAGGACAGACCTATGGCTACACCTTC.

Ten or more counts support this clonotype. The chain carries TRBV12-5 and TRBJ2-1; D is undetermined. Germline CDR1 is LGHNT and CDR2 is FRNRAP. Trimming took off 7 bases at V and 9 bases at J, with 13 bases between the two ends. CDR3 length: 12 amino acids. CDR3 in amino acids: CASVLVSSEQFF. For the CDR3, the DNA is TGTGCTAGTGTCTTGGTATCTAGTGAGCAGTTCTTC.

The chain carries TRBV3-1 and TRBJ2-5; D ambiguous. The CDR3 is 12 amino acids. The germline V gene encodes CDR1 LGHDT and CDR2 YNNKEL (reference sequence). V dropped 4 bases and J dropped 5 bases, with 8 bases sitting between them. The CDR3 DNA reads TGTGCCAGCAGCCCGGTTCTCGAGACCCAGTACTTC. Protein product: CASSPVLETQYF.

In its sample, this clonotype was seen many times. The chain joins TRBV6-2 or TRBV6-3 to TRBJ2-7; no definite D call. Germline V CDR1 and CDR2: MNHEY, SVGEGT. Trimming left V 0 bases short and J 6 bases short, with 6 bases between. The CDR3 covers 12 residues. CDR3 DNA: TGTGCCAGCAGTTACTCGGAGAGCGAGCAGTACTTC. Translation gives CASSYSESEQYF.

This clonotype was seen many times. The J gene is TRBJ2-1, the V gene TRBV7-8; TRBD2 matches at 12 bases. V shed 5 bases, J shed 4 bases, and the junction held 6 bases outside the gene matches. The germline V gene encodes CDR1 SGHVS and CDR2 FQNEAQ. The CDR3 has 16 residues. In DNA, the CDR3 is TGTGCCAGCAGCCCAATCCTAGCGGGGGGGTACAATGAGCAGTTCTTC. This sequence encodes CASSPILAGGYNEQFF.

The V gene is TRBV7-8, the J gene TRBJ1-6, with TRBD1 matching 8 bases. V was clipped by 5 bases and J by 5 bases; unmatched bases: 23. Germline V gives CDR1 SGHVS, CDR2 FQNEAQ. This CDR3 is built from 21 residues. CDR3 amino acids: CASSHQPLPTDRETHNSPLHF. The DNA for the CDR3 is TGTGCCAGCAGCCACCAGCCCCTTCCGACGGACAGGGAAACGCATAATTCACCCCTCCACTTT. The full variable domain, rest sourced from reference TRBV7-8 and TRBJ1-6, is GAGVSQSPRYKVAKRGQDVALRCDPISGHVSLFWYQQALGQGPEFLTYFQNEAQLDKSGLPSDRFFAERPEGSVSTLKIQRTQQEDSAVYLCASSHQPLPTDRETHNSPLHFGNGTRLTVT.

This clonotype was observed a few times. The chain carries TRBV7-9 and TRBJ2-1, with no clear D. Germline values: CDR1 SEHNR, CDR2 FQNEAQ (reference sequence). Trimming pared 5 bases from V and 15 bases from J, leaving 17 bases between. This CDR3 region has 12 residues. As DNA, the CDR3 is TGTGCCAGCAGCGACTTAGGGTCGTACTTGTTCTTC. Its protein is CASSDLGSYLFF.

This clonotype came up many times. The V call is TRBV7-6, the J call TRBJ2-5, with D possibly being TRBD1 (6 bases). The germline gives CDR1 SGHVS, CDR2 FNYEAQ. There are 15 residues in the CDR3. V was clipped by 4 bases and J by 1 base, with 13 bases between them. The CDR3 loop is CASSSRDNAQETQYF. The CDR3 region has the DNA TGTGCCAGCAGCTCCCGGGACAACGCCCAAGAGACCCAGTACTTC. Variable domain in full (rest from reference TRBV7-6 and TRBJ2-5): GAGVSQSPRYKVTKRGQDVALRCDPISGHVSLYWYRQALGQGPEFLTYFNYEAQQDKSGLPNDRFSAERPEGSISTLTIQRTEQRDSAMYRCASSSRDNAQETQYFGPGTRLLVL.

The chain joins TRBV5-1 to TRBJ1-5, with a possible D match to TRBD1 (5 bases). Trimming took 0 bases from V and 4 from J, leaving 8 bases between them. CDR1 SGHRS and CDR2 YFSETQ come from the germline V gene. CDR3 length: 14 amino acids. Written as DNA, the CDR3 is TGCGCCAGCAGCTTGGATGGACAAAATCAGCCCCAGCATTTT. Translating it yields CASSLDGQNQPQHF.

This clonotype was recorded at least ten times. This CDR3 is CASRGTGTDTQYF. The CDR3 DNA follows: TGTGCCAGCCGTGGGACAGGCACAGATACGCAGTATTTT. The rearrangement links TRBV6-6 to TRBJ2-3, with 7 bases fitting TRBD1. This CDR3 spans 13 amino acids. CDR1 and CDR2 from the germline V gene are MNHNY and SVGAGI (reference sequence). The trim removed 8 bases at V and 1 base at J, leaving 3 bases unmatched.

This clonotype was picked up a small number of times. The chain combines TRBV19 with TRBJ1-5, with a possible D match to TRBD1 (6 bases). Germline CDR1 is LNHDA and CDR2 is SQIVND (reference sequence). The CDR3 contains 14 residues. The V end was cut by 3 bases, the J end by 7 bases, with 13 bases between. The DNA for the CDR3 is TGTGCCAGTAGTATGGGGGCAGGGCCCCAGCCCCAGCATTTT. This encodes CASSMGAGPQPQHF.

This clonotype has more than one count but fewer than ten. The chain uses TRBV29-1 and TRBJ1-3; D may be TRBD1 (6 bases). The germline gives CDR1 SQVTM, CDR2 ANQGSEA. V lost 1 base and J lost 2, with 6 bases in between. CDR3 length: 13 amino acids. CDR3 residues: CSVEGGPGNTIYF. The CDR3 DNA reads TGCAGCGTTGAAGGGGGGCCTGGAAACACCATATATTTT.

Many counts were recorded for this clonotype. This chain uses TRBV30 with TRBJ2-7, with TRBD1 matching 7 bases. Unmatched junction bases numbered 10, after V lost 1 base and J lost 7 bases. This CDR3 contains 14 residues. Germline CDR1 is GTSNPN and CDR2 is SVGIG (reference sequence). In nucleotides, the CDR3 is TGTGCCTGGAGTGACTCGGGGACAGCAAGAGAGCAGTACTTC. It is translated as CAWSDSGTAREQYF.

The sample holds many counts of this clonotype. This rearrangement joins TRBV11-1 to TRBJ2-7, with 9 positions matching TRBD1. The CDR3 is 13 amino acids. CDR1 is SGHAT, CDR2 FQDESV, per germline (reference sequence). With V trimmed by 3 bases and J by 4 bases, 1 base remained unmatched. CDR3 DNA: TGTGCCAGCAGCTTCGGACAGGGGTACGAGCAGTACTTC. It specifies CASSFGQGYEQYF.

The sample holds many counts of this clonotype. This rearrangement joins TRBV11-2 to TRBJ2-4, with 7 bases fitting TRBD2. The CDR3 totals 14 residues. Germline V lookup: CDR1 SGHAT, CDR2 FQNNGV. The J segment lost 13 bases and the V segment lost 0 bases, leaving 9 bases of the junction unmatched. CDR3 region: CASSLEGGVPGQYF. DNA of the CDR3: TGTGCCAGCAGCTTAGAGGGAGGGGTCCCTGGCCAGTACTTC. Using reference TRBV11-2 and TRBJ2-4 for the parts outside the CDR3, the full variable domain is EAGVAQSPRYKIIEKRQSVAFWCNPISGHATLYWYQQILGQGPKLLIQFQNNGVVDDSQLPKDRFSAERLKGVDSTLKIQPAKLEDSAVYLCASSLEGGVPGQYFGAGTRLSVL.

V gene TRBV20-1 combines with J gene TRBJ2-1; 9 bases are shared with TRBD2. Germline CDR1 is DFQATT and CDR2 is SNEGSKA (reference sequence). Trimming at V came to 2 bases and at J to 6 bases, leaving 5 bases not matched to a gene. The CDR3 is 14 amino acids. In DNA, the CDR3 is TGCAGTGCTAGAAAGGCTAGCGGGGTCAATGAGCAGTTCTTC. It is translated as CSARKASGVNEQFF.

The V and J genes are TRBV5-1 and TRBJ2-3; 9 nucleotides agree with TRBD2. The V segment lost 4 bases and the J segment 5 bases; nucleotides outside the gene matches: 14. Germline CDR1 and CDR2: SGHRS and YFSETQ. The CDR3 spans 17 residues. CDR3 DNA sequence: TGCGCCAGCAGCCGGAGGAACCAGCGGGGGGTGGAAGATACGCAGTATTTT. Amino acid sequence: CASSRRNQRGVEDTQYF.

J is TRBJ1-2 and V is TRBV7-8, with no clear D. The germline gives CDR1 SGHVS, CDR2 FQNEAQ. The CDR3 loop spans 14 amino acids. Between the trimmed V and J ends, which lost 2 bases and 1 base, there was a span of 8 bases. The CDR3 DNA sequence: TGTGCCAGCAGCTTAACGGGCATTAACTATGGCTACACCTTC. This sequence encodes CASSLTGINYGYTF. Supplemented by reference TRBV7-8 and TRBJ1-2, the full variable domain reads GAGVSQSPRYKVAKRGQDVALRCDPISGHVSLFWYQQALGQGPEFLTYFQNEAQLDKSGLPSDRFFAERPEGSVSTLKIQRTQQEDSAVYLCASSLTGINYGYTFGSGTRLTVV.

This clonotype was recorded a few times. The chain combines TRBV20-1 with TRBJ2-5; TRBD1 matches at 8 bases. Germline V lookup: CDR1 DFQATT, CDR2 SNEGSKA (reference sequence). The trim removed 5 bases at V and 1 base at J, leaving 3 bases unmatched. The CDR3 contains 13 residues. This CDR3 is CSAEQGVQETQYF. The CDR3 coding sequence is TGCAGTGCTGAACAGGGGGTCCAAGAGACCCAGTACTTC.

V usage is TRBV20-1 and J usage is TRBJ2-3; a weak D match, TRBD1 (5 bases). Germline V gene data show CDR1 as DFQATT and CDR2 as SNEGSKA (reference sequence). V was clipped by 5 bases and J by 0 bases, with 15 bases between them. The CDR3 contains 15 residues. The CDR3 DNA follows: TGCAGTGCTGAAAACAGGTTGGAGAGCACAGATACGCAGTATTTT. Residues: CSAENRLESTDTQYF.

The V call is TRBV12-3 or TRBV12-4, the J call TRBJ1-2, with 12 bases matching TRBD1. The CDR3 totals 18 residues. J gave up 3 bases and V 1 base, and 9 bases lay outside the gene matches. The CDR3 nucleotides are TGTGCCAGCAGTTTAGTCGTCGGGACAGGGGGCGCATACTATGGCTACACCTTC. Encoded protein: CASSLVVGTGGAYYGYTF.

This clonotype was recorded many times. The chain uses TRBV5-1 and TRBJ2-7; 7 nucleotides match TRBD2. Germline-derived CDR1 and CDR2 are SGHRS and YFSETQ. The CDR3 spans 15 residues. With 0 bases clipped from V and 3 bases from J, the junction kept 6 bases outside the gene matches. In DNA form, the CDR3 reads TGCGCCAGCAGCTTGGTAGCGGGCAGGATCTACGAGCAGTACTTC. It encodes CASSLVAGRIYEQYF.

Ten or more counts support this clonotype. The J gene is TRBJ1-1, the V gene TRBV11-2; D possibly corresponds to TRBD1 (5 bases). There are 14 residues in the CDR3. The ends were cut back, 5 bases at V and 5 bases at J, with 15 bases in the middle. Germline lookup yields CDR1 SGHAT and CDR2 FQNNGV. CDR3 sequence: CASSPGTPGTEAFF. CDR3 bases: TGTGCCAGCAGCCCAGGGACTCCGGGGACTGAAGCTTTCTTT.

About this clonotype itself: One junction end does not reproduce the germline sequence, and a read error may be involved. This rearrangement joins TRBV5-4 to TRBJ2-5; D gene unclear. This CDR3 contains 14 residues. Germline lookup yields CDR1 SGHNT and CDR2 YYREEE (reference sequence). The CDR3 DNA reads as TGTGCCAGCAGCTTGGCGGAAGAACAAGGGACCCAGTACTTC. Protein: CASSLAEEQGTQYF.